This TCR beta chain is from a study of response to subunit inactivated influenza vaccine. Findings of the study overall: Each seasonal influenza vaccination recruits few new T cells, the authors suggested.

A word on this clonotype: Its specificity is unknown.

One entry per CDR3 protein, called by TCRdb with MiXCR from the RT-PCR reads. The sample lists approximately 700,000 distinct CDR3 sequences; 15% to 18% were seen once. The sequencing here drew on PBMCs from blood, taken 11 to 12 days after vaccination. This sequence was found in a man between 50 and 59 years old who received an inactivated influenza vaccine.

DNA of the CDR3: TGTGCCAGCAGCCCGGCTTCAAATGGGGTTGAGCAGTTCTTC. Translating it yields CASSPASNGVEQFF. This chain joins TRBV7-8 and TRBJ2-1; D not certain. The V gene's germline CDR1 is SGHVS and CDR2 FQNEAQ. This CDR3 has 14 residues. Between the trimmed V and J ends, which lost 5 bases and 9 bases, there was a span of 17 bases.